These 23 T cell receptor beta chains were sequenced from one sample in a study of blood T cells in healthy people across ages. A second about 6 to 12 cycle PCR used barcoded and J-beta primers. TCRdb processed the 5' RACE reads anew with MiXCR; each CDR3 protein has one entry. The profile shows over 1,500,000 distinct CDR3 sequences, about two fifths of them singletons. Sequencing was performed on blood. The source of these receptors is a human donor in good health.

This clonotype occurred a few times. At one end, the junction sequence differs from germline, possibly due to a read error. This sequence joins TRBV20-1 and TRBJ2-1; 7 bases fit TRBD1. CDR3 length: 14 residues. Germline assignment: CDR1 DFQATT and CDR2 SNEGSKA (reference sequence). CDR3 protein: CSARVGTVYNEQFF. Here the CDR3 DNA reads TGCAGCGCTAGAGTTGGGACAGTCTACAATGAGCAGTTCTTC.

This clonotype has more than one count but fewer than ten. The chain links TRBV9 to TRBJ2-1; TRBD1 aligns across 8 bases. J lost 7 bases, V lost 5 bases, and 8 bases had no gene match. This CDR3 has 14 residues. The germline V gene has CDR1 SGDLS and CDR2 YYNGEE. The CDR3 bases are TGTGCCAGCAGTCCTTCCGGGACAGGTAATGAGCAGTTCTTC. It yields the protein CASSPSGTGNEQFF. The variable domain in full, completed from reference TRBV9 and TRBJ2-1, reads DSGVTQTPKHLITATGQRVTLRCSPRSGDLSVYWYQQSLDQGLQFLIQYYNGEERAKGNILERFSAQQFPDLHSELNLSSLELGDSALYFCASSPSGTGNEQFFGPGTRLTVL.

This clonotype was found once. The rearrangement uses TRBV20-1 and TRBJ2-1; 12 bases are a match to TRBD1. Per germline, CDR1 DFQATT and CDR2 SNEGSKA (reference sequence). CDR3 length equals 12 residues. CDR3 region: CSPGQGASEQFF. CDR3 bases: TGCAGCCCGGGACAGGGGGCAAGTGAGCAGTTCTTC.

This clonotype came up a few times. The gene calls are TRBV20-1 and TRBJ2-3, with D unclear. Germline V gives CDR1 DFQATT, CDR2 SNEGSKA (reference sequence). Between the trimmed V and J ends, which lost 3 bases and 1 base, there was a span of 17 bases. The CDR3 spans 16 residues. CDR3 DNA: TGCAGTGCTAGTAAGATGCAGGTAGCAGGCACAGATACGCAGTATTTT. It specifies CSASKMQVAGTDTQYF.

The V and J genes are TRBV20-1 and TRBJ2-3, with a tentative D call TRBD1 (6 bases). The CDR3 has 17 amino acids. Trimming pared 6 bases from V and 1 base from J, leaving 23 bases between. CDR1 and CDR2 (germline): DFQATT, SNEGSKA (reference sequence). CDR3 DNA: TGCAGTGCCATGCTAACAGGGTATATATATCGCACAGATACGCAGTATTTT. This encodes CSAMLTGYIYRTDTQYF.

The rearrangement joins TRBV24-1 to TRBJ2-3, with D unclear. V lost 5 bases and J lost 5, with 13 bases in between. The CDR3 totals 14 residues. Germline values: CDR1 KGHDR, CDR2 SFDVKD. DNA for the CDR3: TGTGCCACCAGTGGGTCGAAATCCAGAGATACGCAGTATTTT. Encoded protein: CATSGSKSRDTQYF.

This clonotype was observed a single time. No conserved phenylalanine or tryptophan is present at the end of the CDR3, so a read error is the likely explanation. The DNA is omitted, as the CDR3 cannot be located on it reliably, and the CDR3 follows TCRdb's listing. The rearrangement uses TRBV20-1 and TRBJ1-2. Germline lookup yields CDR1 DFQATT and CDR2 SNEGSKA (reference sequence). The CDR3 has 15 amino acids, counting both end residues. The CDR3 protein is CSARDYKSNYGYTFG.

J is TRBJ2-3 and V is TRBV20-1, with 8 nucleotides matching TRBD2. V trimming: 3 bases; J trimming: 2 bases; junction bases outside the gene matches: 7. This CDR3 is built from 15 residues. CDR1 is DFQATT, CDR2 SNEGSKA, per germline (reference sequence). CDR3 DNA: TGCAGTGCTAGCGACGGCGGGGGGTCCACAGATACGCAGTATTTT. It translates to CSASDGGGSTDTQYF.

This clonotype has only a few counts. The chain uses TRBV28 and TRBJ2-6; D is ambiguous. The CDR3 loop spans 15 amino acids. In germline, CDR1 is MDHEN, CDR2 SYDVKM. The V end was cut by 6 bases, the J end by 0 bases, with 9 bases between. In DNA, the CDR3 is TGTGCCAGCAGCACAATAGGCTCTGGGGCCAACGTCCTGACTTTC. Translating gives CASSTIGSGANVLTF.

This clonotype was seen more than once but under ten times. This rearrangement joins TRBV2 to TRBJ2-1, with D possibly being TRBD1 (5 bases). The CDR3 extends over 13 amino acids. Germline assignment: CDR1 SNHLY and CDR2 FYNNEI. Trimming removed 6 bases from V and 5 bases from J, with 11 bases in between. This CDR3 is CASRLDRDNEQFF. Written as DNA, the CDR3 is TGTGCCAGCAGACTTGACAGAGACAATGAGCAGTTCTTC. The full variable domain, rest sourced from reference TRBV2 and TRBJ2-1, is EPEVTQTPSHQVTQMGQEVILRCVPISNHLYFYWYRQILGQKVEFLVSFYNNEISEKSEIFDDQFSVERPDGSNFTLKIRSTKLEDSAMYFCASRLDRDNEQFFGPGTRLTVL.

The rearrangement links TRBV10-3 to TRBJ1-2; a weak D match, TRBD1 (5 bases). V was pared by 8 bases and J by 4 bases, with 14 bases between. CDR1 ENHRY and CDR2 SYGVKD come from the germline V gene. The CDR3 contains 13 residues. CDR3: CAIGAGESYGYTF. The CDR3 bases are TGTGCCATCGGGGCGGGAGAGAGCTATGGCTACACCTTC.

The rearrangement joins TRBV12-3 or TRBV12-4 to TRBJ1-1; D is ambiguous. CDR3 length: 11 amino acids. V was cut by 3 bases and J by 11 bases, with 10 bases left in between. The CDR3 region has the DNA TGTGCCAGCAGTTTCGATTTAGGGGCTTTCTTT. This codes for CASSFDLGAFF.

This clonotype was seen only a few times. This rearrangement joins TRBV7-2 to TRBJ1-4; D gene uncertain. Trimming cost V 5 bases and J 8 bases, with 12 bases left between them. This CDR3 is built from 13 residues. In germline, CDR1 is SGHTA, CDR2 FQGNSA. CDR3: CASSPEVGEKLFF. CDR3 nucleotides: TGTGCCAGCAGCCCCGAAGTAGGGGAAAAACTGTTTTTT.

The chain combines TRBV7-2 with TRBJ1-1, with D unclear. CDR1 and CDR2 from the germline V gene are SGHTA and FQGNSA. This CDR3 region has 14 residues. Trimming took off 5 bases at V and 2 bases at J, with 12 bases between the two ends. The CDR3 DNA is TGTGCCAGCAGCCTGATGTCCTCAAACACTGAAGCTTTCTTT. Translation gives CASSLMSSNTEAFF. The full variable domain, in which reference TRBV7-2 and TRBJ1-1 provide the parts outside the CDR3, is GAGVSQSPSNKVTEKGKDVELRCDPISGHTALYWYRQSLGQGLEFLIYFQGNSAPDKSGLPSDRFSAERTGGSVSTLTIQRTQQEDSAVYLCASSLMSSNTEAFFGQGTRLTVV.

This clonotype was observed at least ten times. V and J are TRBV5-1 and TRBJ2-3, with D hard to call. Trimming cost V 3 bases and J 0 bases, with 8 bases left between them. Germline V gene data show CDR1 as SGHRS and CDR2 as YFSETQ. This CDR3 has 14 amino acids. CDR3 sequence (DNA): TGCGCCAGCAGCTCCCCGGACAGCACAGATACGCAGTATTTT. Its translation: CASSSPDSTDTQYF.

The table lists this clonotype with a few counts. CDR3 sequence: CASSLGGYWETQYF. CDR3 coding DNA: TGTGCCAGCAGCTTAGGAGGATATTGGGAGACCCAGTACTTC. This chain connects TRBV11-2 to TRBJ2-5; no reliable D call. CDR1 and CDR2 (germline): SGHAT, FQNNGV. Trimming left V 1 base short and J 5 bases short, with 11 bases between. The CDR3 contains 14 residues.

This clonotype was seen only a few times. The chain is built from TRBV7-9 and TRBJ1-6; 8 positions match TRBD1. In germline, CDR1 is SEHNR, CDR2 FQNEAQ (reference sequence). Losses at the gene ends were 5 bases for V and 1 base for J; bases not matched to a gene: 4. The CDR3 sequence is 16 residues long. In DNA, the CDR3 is TGTGCCAGCAGCGGCCACAGGGGGTCCTATAATTCACCCCTCCACTTT. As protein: CASSGHRGSYNSPLHF. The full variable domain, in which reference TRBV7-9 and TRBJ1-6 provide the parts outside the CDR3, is DTGVSQNPRHKITKRGQNVTFRCDPISEHNRLYWYRQTLGQGPEFLTYFQNEAQLEKSRLLSDRFSAERPKGSFSTLEIQRTEQGDSAMYLCASSGHRGSYNSPLHFGNGTRLTVT.

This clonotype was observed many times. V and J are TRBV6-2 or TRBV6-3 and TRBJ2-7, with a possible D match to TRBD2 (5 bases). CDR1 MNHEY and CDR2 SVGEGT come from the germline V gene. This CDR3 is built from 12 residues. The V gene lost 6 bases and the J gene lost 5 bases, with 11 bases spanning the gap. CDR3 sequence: CASSTGINEQYF. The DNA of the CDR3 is TGTGCCAGCAGCACGGGAATCAACGAGCAGTACTTC.

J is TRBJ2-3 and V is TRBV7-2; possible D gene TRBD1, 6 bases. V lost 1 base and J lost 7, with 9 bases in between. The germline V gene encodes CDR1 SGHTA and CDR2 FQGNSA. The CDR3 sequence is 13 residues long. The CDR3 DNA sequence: TGTGCCAGCAGCTTAGGAAGGGGGAATACGCAGTATTTT. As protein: CASSLGRGNTQYF.

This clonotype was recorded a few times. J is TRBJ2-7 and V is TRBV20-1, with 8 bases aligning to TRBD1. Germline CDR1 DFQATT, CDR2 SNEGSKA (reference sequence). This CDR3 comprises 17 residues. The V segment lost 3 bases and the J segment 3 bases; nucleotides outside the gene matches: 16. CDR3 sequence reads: CSASTGTGSQILYEQYF. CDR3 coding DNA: TGCAGTGCTAGTACTGGGACAGGCTCACAAATACTCTACGAGCAGTACTTC.

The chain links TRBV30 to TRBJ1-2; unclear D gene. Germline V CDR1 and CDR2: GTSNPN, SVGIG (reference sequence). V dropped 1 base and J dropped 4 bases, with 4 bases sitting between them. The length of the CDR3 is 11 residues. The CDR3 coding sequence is TGTGCCTGGAGTGGGTTCTATGGCTACACCTTC. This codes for CAWSGFYGYTF. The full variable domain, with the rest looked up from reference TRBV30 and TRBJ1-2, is SQTIHQWPATLVQPVGSPLSLECTVEGTSNPNLYWYRQAAGRGLQLLFYSVGIGQISSEVPQNLSASRPQDRQFILSSKKLLLSDSGFYLCAWSGFYGYTFGSGTRLTVV.

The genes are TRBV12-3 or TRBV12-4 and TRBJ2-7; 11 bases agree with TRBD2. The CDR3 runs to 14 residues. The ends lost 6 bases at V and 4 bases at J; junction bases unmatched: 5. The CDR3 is CASRKSSGGYEQYF. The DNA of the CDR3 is TGTGCCAGCAGGAAGTCTAGCGGGGGGTACGAGCAGTACTTC.

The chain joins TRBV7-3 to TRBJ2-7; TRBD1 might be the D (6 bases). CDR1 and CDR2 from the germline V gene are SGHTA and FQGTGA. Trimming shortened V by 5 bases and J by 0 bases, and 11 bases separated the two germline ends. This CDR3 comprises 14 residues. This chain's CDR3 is CASSTDSYSYEQYF. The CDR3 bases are TGTGCCAGCAGCACGGACAGCTACTCCTACGAGCAGTACTTC.